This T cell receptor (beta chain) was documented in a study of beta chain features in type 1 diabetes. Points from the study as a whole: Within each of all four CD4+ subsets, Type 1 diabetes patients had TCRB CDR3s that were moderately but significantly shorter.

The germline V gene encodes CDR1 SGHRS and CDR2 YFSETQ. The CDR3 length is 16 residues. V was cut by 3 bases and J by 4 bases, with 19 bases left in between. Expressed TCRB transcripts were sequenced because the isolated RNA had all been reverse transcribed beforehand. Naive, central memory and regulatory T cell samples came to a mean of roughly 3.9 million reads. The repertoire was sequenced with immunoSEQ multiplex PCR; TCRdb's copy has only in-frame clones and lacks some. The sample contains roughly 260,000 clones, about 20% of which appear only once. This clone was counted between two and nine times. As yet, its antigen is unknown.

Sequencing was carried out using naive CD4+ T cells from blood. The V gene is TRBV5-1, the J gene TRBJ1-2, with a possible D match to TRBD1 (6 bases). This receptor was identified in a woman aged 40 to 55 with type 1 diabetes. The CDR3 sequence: CASSWDTSPRGYGYTF. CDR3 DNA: TGCGCCAGCAGCTGGGACACCTCCCCTCGAGGCTATGGCTACACCTTC.